This TCR beta chain was documented in a study of T cells after somatic rescue of genetic block. CDR3 size: 13 residues. V dropped 5 bases and J dropped 2 bases, with 10 bases sitting between them. CDR1 and CDR2 from the germline V gene are MNHEY and SVGAGI. Profiling relied on immunoSEQ multiplex PCR, and the TCRdb table lists in-frame clones only, not all of them. The repertoire has 70,000 or so clones, 92% of them found once; the top ten carry 3%. This rearrangement joins TRBV6-5 to TRBJ2-7; D remains unclear. This clonotype was obtained from a man aged 35-49 years. The specimen sequenced was peripheral blood mononuclear cells (PBMCs). The CDR3 DNA is TGTGCCAGCAGTATCCCGGGCACCTACGAGCAGTACTTC. Amino acids: CASSIPGTYEQYF.